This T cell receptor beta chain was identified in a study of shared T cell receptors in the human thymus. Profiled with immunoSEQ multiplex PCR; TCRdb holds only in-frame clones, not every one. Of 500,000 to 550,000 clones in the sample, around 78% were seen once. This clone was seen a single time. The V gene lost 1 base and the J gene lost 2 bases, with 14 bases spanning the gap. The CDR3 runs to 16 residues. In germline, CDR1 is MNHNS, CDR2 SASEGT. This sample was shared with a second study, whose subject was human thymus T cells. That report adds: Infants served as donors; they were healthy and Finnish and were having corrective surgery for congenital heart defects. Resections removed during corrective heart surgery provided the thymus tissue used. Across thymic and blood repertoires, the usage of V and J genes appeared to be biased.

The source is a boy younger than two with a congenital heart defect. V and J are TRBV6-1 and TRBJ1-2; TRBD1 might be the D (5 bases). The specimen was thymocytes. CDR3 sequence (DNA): TGTGCCAGCAGTGAAGGGCACAGGAGACGGAACTATGGCTACACCTTC. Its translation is CASSEGHRRRNYGYTF.